A single sample is the source of the 25 T cell receptor beta chains below, sequenced in a study of blood T cells in healthy people across ages. The authors ran a second PCR of 7 to 11 cycles using a sample-barcoded 5' primer and a J-beta primer mix. One entry per CDR3 protein results from TCRdb running MiXCR on the 5' RACE reads. The sample has some 850,000 distinct CDR3 sequences, roughly 25% seen once. This same sample was also part of a study on T cells of mothers and their children.

The sample consisted of blood. These receptors were obtained from a boy younger than 18 in good health.

This chain joins TRBV6-6 and TRBJ2-5; possible D gene TRBD1, 6 bases. The DNA end is more similar to TRBJ2-7, so the J call may be wrong. Germline loops: CDR1 MNHNY, CDR2 SVGAGI (reference sequence). The CDR3 has 15 amino acids. The DNA for the CDR3 is TGTGCCAGCAACTTAACAGGGACCTCTCCCTACGAGCAGTACTTC. Encoded protein: CASNLTGTSPYEQYF.

The chain recombines TRBV5-5 with TRBJ2-1; 9 nucleotides line up with TRBD2. After removal of 4 bases from V and 3 bases from J, the junction contained 11 bases not matched to a gene. CDR1 is SGHKS and CDR2 is YYEKEE in the germline V gene (reference sequence). CDR3 length equals 17 residues. The CDR3 region is CASSPPLAGFDYNEQFF. In DNA, the CDR3 is TGTGCCAGCAGCCCGCCCCTAGCGGGGTTCGACTACAATGAGCAGTTCTTC.

As for this clonotype: A junction end diverges from the germline sequence, so it may reflect a read error. The chain employs TRBV3-1 and TRBJ2-1; D is ambiguous. The germline V gene encodes CDR1 LGHDT and CDR2 YNNKEL (reference sequence). The length of the CDR3 is 16 residues. CDR3 DNA: TGTGCCAGCGGCCAAGATTCAGGCACAACCTACAATGAGCAGTTCTTC. This encodes CASGQDSGTTYNEQFF.

J is TRBJ2-5 and V is TRBV11-2; D unresolved. This CDR3 region has 15 residues. V lost 0 bases to trimming and J lost 5 bases, with 13 bases between them. Germline lookup yields CDR1 SGHAT and CDR2 FQNNGV. The CDR3 bases are TGTGCCAGCAGCTTAGACGGACGGCGGCGTGAGACCCAGTACTTC. Amino acids: CASSLDGRRRETQYF.

V usage is TRBV19 and J usage is TRBJ1-4, with 12 bases fitting TRBD1. This CDR3 is built from 17 residues. The germline CDR1 and CDR2 sequences are LNHDA and SQIVND (reference sequence). J was trimmed by 10 bases and V by 8 bases; bases with no gene match: 17. CDR3 amino acids: CASSPGGQGARFGKLFF. DNA of the CDR3: TGTGCCAGTTCCCCCGGGGGACAGGGGGCTCGATTTGGAAAACTGTTTTTT.

This clonotype has just a few counts. This chain joins TRBV7-6 and TRBJ2-7, with unresolved D. The CDR3 has 16 amino acids. Trimming took 2 bases from V and 3 from J, leaving 17 bases between them. Looked up from germline, CDR1 is SGHVS and CDR2 is FNYEAQ. The CDR3 spells CASSLFSGAEYYEQYF. The CDR3 DNA follows: TGTGCCAGCAGCTTATTCTCCGGAGCCGAGTACTACGAGCAGTACTTC.

This clonotype was found a few times. The chain joins TRBV7-2 to TRBJ2-2, with D perhaps assigned TRBD1 or TRBD2 (5 bases each). Between the trimmed V and J ends, which lost 7 bases and 5 bases, there was a span of 17 bases. CDR1 is SGHTA, CDR2 FQGNSA, per germline. This CDR3 is built from 15 residues. The CDR3 is CASTHRQGETGELFF. The CDR3 bases are TGTGCCAGCACCCACCGGCAGGGAGAGACCGGGGAGCTGTTTTTT.

This clonotype was observed a handful of times. The rearrangement uses TRBV4-2 and TRBJ2-2; D call uncertain. CDR3 length equals 15 residues. Trimming removed 3 bases from V and 8 bases from J, with 16 bases in between. In germline, CDR1 is LGHNA, CDR2 YNFKEQ. CDR3 sequence: CASSQGGNFVGELFF. The CDR3 region has the DNA TGTGCCAGCAGCCAGGGTGGGAATTTCGTAGGGGAGCTGTTTTTT.

The gene calls are TRBV28 and TRBJ2-1; 8 positions agree with TRBD1. Trimming cost V 8 bases and J 2 bases; bases outside gene matches: 8. The CDR3 runs to 15 residues. The germline CDR1 and CDR2 sequences are MDHEN and SYDVKM. CDR3 loop: CASGGAGGAYNEQFF. The CDR3 region has the DNA TGTGCCAGCGGTGGAGCAGGGGGCGCCTACAATGAGCAGTTCTTC.

The chain joins TRBV12-3 or TRBV12-4 to TRBJ1-2; no reliable D call. This CDR3 region has 11 residues. Trimming stripped 2 bases from V and 8 bases from J, with 6 bases between. DNA for the CDR3: TGTGCCAGCAGTTTATTGGGAGGCTACACCTTC. This codes for CASSLLGGYTF.

The J gene is TRBJ1-2, the V gene TRBV7-9; possible D gene TRBD1, 6 bases. The CDR3 is 15 residues long. Trimming removed 5 bases from V and 4 bases from J, with 17 bases in between. The germline V gene has CDR1 SEHNR and CDR2 FQNEAQ (reference sequence). This CDR3 is CASSPTEGETYGYTF. CDR3 DNA: TGTGCCAGCAGCCCGACGGAGGGGGAGACCTATGGCTACACCTTC.

There are a few counts of this clonotype. The chain recombines TRBV2 with TRBJ1-1; D remains unclear. Germline CDR1 is SNHLY and CDR2 is FYNNEI. V lost 5 bases to trimming and J lost 1 base, with 14 bases between them. The CDR3 is 15 residues long. Here the CDR3 reads CASSIEVAKNTEAFF. The CDR3 DNA reads as TGTGCCAGCAGTATTGAAGTAGCGAAGAACACTGAAGCTTTCTTT.

This clonotype appeared a few times. The chain joins TRBV5-1 to TRBJ2-5; 9 positions agree with TRBD1. With V trimmed by 6 bases and J by 1 base, 7 bases remained unmatched. Germline V gene lookup returns CDR1 SGHRS and CDR2 YFSETQ. The CDR3 has 15 amino acids. The CDR3 sequence: CASISGQGPQETQYF. The CDR3 DNA follows: TGCGCCAGCATCTCGGGACAGGGCCCCCAAGAGACCCAGTACTTC. The complete variable domain, with remaining parts taken from reference TRBV5-1 and TRBJ2-5, reads KAGVTQTPRYLIKTRGQQVTLSCSPISGHRSVSWYQQTPGQGLQFLFEYFSETQRNKGNFPGRFSGRQFSNSRSEMNVSTLELGDSALYLCASISGQGPQETQYFGPGTRLLVL.

This clonotype was counted many times. This chain connects TRBV14 to TRBJ1-2; 7 nucleotides line up with TRBD1. J was trimmed by 8 bases and V by 5 bases; bases with no gene match: 5. The CDR3 loop spans 12 amino acids. Germline CDR1 SGHDN, CDR2 FVKESK. CDR3 in DNA: TGTGCCAGCAGCAGACAGGGCCAGGGCTACACCTTC. This translates into CASSRQGQGYTF.

The V and J genes are TRBV18 and TRBJ2-7; a weak D match, TRBD1 (5 bases). The CDR3 consists of 15 residues. CDR1 is KGHSH, CDR2 LQKENI, per germline. Trimming shortened V by 8 bases and J by 5 bases, and 22 bases separated the two germline ends. CDR3 region: CASADLGWLGDEQYF. CDR3 nucleotides: TGTGCCAGCGCGGACCTCGGCTGGTTAGGGGACGAGCAGTACTTC.

V gene TRBV29-1 combines with J gene TRBJ1-4; maybe TRBD1 (6 bases). Germline V gene lookup returns CDR1 SQVTM and CDR2 ANQGSEA. V gave up 4 bases and J gave up 8 bases, with 14 bases separating them. This CDR3 spans 13 amino acids. CDR3 sequence reads: CSVAAGTTEKLFF. CDR3 in DNA: TGCAGCGTTGCCGCCGGGACAACAGAAAAACTGTTTTTT.

This clonotype was observed a few times. The V and J genes are TRBV7-9 and TRBJ2-7; D could derive from TRBD1 or TRBD2 (5 bases each). CDR1 and CDR2 (germline): SEHNR, FQNEAQ (reference sequence). The V end was cut by 2 bases, the J end by 6 bases, with 20 bases between. The CDR3 runs 16 residues. CDR3 amino acids: CASSLFGTGPHLEQYF. The CDR3 DNA is TGTGCCAGCAGCTTATTTGGGACCGGGCCCCACCTCGAGCAGTACTTC.

The genes are TRBV28 and TRBJ1-5; 8 nucleotides line up with TRBD1. The CDR3 is made up of 15 amino acids. The J segment lost 7 bases and the V segment lost 6 bases, leaving 11 bases of the junction unmatched. CDR1 and CDR2 (germline): MDHEN, SYDVKM. The CDR3 DNA reads TGTGCCAGCAGGCCCACCGGACAGGGAGGACAGCCCCAGCATTTT. It encodes CASRPTGQGGQPQHF. The whole variable domain, remainder taken from reference TRBV28 and TRBJ1-5, is DVKVTQSSRYLVKRTGEKVFLECVQDMDHENMFWYRQDPGLGLRLIYFSYDVKMKEKGDIPEGYSVSREKKERFSLILESASTNQTSMYLCASRPTGQGGQPQHFGDGTRLSIL.

This clonotype was counted only a few times. The V gene is TRBV9, the J gene TRBJ1-6; D gene unclear. Germline loops: CDR1 SGDLS, CDR2 YYNGEE. Deletions cut 3 bases from V and 2 bases from J, with 9 bases between. The CDR3 covers 15 residues. The CDR3 nucleotides read TGTGCCAGCAGCGACGCCCCGGCCTATAATTCACCCCTCCACTTT. This codes for CASSDAPAYNSPLHF.

The genes are TRBV20-1 and TRBJ2-7; no firm D call. This CDR3 has 16 amino acids. Germline lookup yields CDR1 DFQATT and CDR2 SNEGSKA (reference sequence). Deletions cut 6 bases from V and 1 base from J, with 22 bases between. CDR3 region: CSAKPRVALLSYEQYF. The DNA for the CDR3 is TGCAGTGCGAAGCCTAGGGTAGCCCTGCTGTCCTACGAGCAGTACTTC.

The sample holds a few counts of this clonotype. This chain links TRBV4-2 with TRBJ2-1; TRBD2 matches at 10 bases. V dropped 0 bases and J dropped 7; count of bases not matched to a gene: 6. The germline V gene encodes CDR1 LGHNA and CDR2 YNFKEQ. The CDR3 is 16 amino acids. CDR3 residues: CASSQDGTSVGNEQFF. CDR3 nucleotides: TGTGCCAGCAGCCAAGACGGGACTAGCGTGGGAAATGAGCAGTTCTTC.

The chain uses TRBV6-6 and TRBJ2-5; 7 nucleotides align to TRBD1. V trimming: 4 bases; J trimming: 5 bases; junction bases outside the gene matches: 7. CDR3 length: 14 amino acids. Looked up from germline, CDR1 is MNHNY and CDR2 is SVGAGI (reference sequence). Here the CDR3 DNA reads TGTGCCAGCAGTTCCGGACAGGCAGGGGAGACCCAGTACTTC. Translating gives CASSSGQAGETQYF.

This chain connects TRBV18 to TRBJ2-5; a possible D gene is TRBD1 (6 bases). Germline CDR1 KGHSH, CDR2 LQKENI. The germline V and J ends were trimmed by 5 bases and 4 bases, with 11 bases remaining between them. The CDR3 runs to 13 residues. CDR3 nucleotides: TGTGCCAGCTCAACGCAGGGGATAGAGACCCAGTACTTC. It is translated as CASSTQGIETQYF.

There are a few counts of this clonotype. The V gene is TRBV7-9, the J gene TRBJ1-1; possible D gene TRBD1, 6 bases. The V gene lost 5 bases and the J gene lost 1 base, with 14 bases spanning the gap. Per germline, CDR1 SEHNR and CDR2 FQNEAQ (reference sequence). The CDR3 covers 15 residues. CDR3 DNA: TGTGCCAGCAGCCTTCAGGGGAACACGAACACTGAAGCTTTCTTT. Its translation: CASSLQGNTNTEAFF.

This clonotype appeared once. J is TRBJ1-2 and V is TRBV5-1; D ambiguous. This CDR3 is 15 amino acids long. The V end lost 5 bases, the J end lost 2 bases, and 16 bases lay between the germline ends. CDR1 and CDR2 (germline): SGHRS, YFSETQ. The CDR3 spells CASRAGPNNNYGYTF. The CDR3 nucleotides are TGCGCCAGCAGAGCGGGCCCTAATAACAACTATGGCTACACCTTC.